Reported below is one T cell receptor (beta chain). Its antigen remains unknown. Sequencing was performed with immunoSEQ multiplex PCR; in TCRdb, only in-frame clones are kept and a portion is missing. The sample lists around 110,000 clones; about nine tenths were seen once. CDR1 is SGHTA, CDR2 FQGNSA, per germline. The CDR3 spans 15 residues. J gave up 2 bases and V 2 bases, and 6 bases lay outside the gene matches. The record originates from a study of T cell responses to AZD1222 COVID-19 vaccine. Findings and limits, study-wide: Without day 14 samples, only post-peak T cell repertoires were studied.

The starting material was peripheral blood, obtained on day 0 of AZD1222 vaccination. The chain couples TRBV7-2 to TRBJ2-7, with 7 bases that match TRBD2. The TCR sequence derives from an adult in good health. CDR3 in DNA: TGTGCCAGCAGCTTATACTTACTAGCGCCCTACGAGCAGTACTTC. Amino acid sequence: CASSLYLLAPYEQYF.